These 14 T cell receptor beta chains were sequenced from one sample in a study of breast tumors, draining lymph nodes, adjacent tissues. In TCRdb, the multiplex PCR reads were re-called with MiXCR into one record per CDR3 protein. Counted here are 150,000 to 200,000 distinct CDR3 sequences, around a third occurring once; the ten biggest clones make up around 4.1%. Axillary draining lymph nodes of breast cancer patients supplied the node samples. Sequences were obtained from axillary lymph node tissue. The receptors originated from a female donor with breast cancer. Some clones in this sample may be carry-over from other donors' samples.

This clonotype was picked up many times. V gene TRBV9 combines with J gene TRBJ2-5; D call uncertain. The V end lost 1 base, the J end lost 2 bases, and 9 bases lay between the germline ends. Germline V gene data show CDR1 as SGDLS and CDR2 as YYNGEE. This CDR3 is built from 14 residues. As DNA, the CDR3 is TGTGCCAGCAGCGTACGTTCATCGCAAGAGACCCAGTACTTC. Encoded protein: CASSVRSSQETQYF.

A word on this clonotype: A read error may account for a junction end that differs from germline. The chain uses TRBV10-2 and TRBJ2-1; 7 bases match TRBD1. The CDR3 consists of 12 residues. Germline CDR1 reads WSHSY; CDR2 reads SAAADI. CDR3 in amino acids: CVSNEGASKRFF. Here the CDR3 DNA reads TGCGTCAGCAATGAGGGGGCTAGCAAACGGTTCTTC.

Many counts were recorded for this clonotype. The rearrangement links TRBV6-4 to TRBJ2-1, with 7 bases matching TRBD2. V lost 4 bases to trimming and J lost 8 bases; unmatched junction nucleotides: 11. The CDR3 has 15 amino acids. Germline V lookup: CDR1 MRHNA, CDR2 SNTAGT. The CDR3 loop is CASSVIGLVGDEQFF. CDR3 DNA sequence: TGTGCCAGCAGTGTGATCGGACTAGTTGGCGATGAGCAGTTCTTC.

There are many counts of this clonotype. V usage is TRBV11-2 and J usage is TRBJ2-1; D tentatively fits TRBD1 or TRBD2 (6 bases each). Trimming pared 4 bases from V and 6 bases from J, leaving 16 bases between. There are 15 residues in the CDR3. Germline V gene lookup returns CDR1 SGHAT and CDR2 FQNNGV. The chain's CDR3 is CASSSRGRWGNEQFF. Here the CDR3 DNA reads TGTGCCAGCAGCTCCCGGGGGCGGTGGGGCAATGAGCAGTTCTTC. The whole variable domain, filled in from reference TRBV11-2 and TRBJ2-1, reads EAGVAQSPRYKIIEKRQSVAFWCNPISGHATLYWYQQILGQGPKLLIQFQNNGVVDDSQLPKDRFSAERLKGVDSTLKIQPAKLEDSAVYLCASSSRGRWGNEQFFGPGTRLTVL.

The J gene is TRBJ2-7, the V gene TRBV2; D not resolved. Germline CDR1 and CDR2: SNHLY and FYNNEI. The CDR3 is 11 residues long. V was clipped by 8 bases and J by 2 bases, with 7 bases between them. The DNA for the CDR3 is TGTGCCAGCGGGTCAGCCTACGAGCAGTACTTC. It translates to CASGSAYEQYF.

There are many counts of this clonotype. J is TRBJ2-6 and V is TRBV7-2; D is undetermined. From germline, CDR1 is SGHTA and CDR2 FQGNSA. The CDR3 runs to 16 residues. Trimming pared 2 bases from V and 1 base from J, leaving 9 bases between. The CDR3 nucleotides read TGTGCCAGCAGCTTATTTACCCCTTCTGGGGCCAACGTCCTGACTTTC. Amino acids: CASSLFTPSGANVLTF.

This clonotype was seen at least ten times. The chain combines TRBV7-9 with TRBJ2-7; a possible D gene is TRBD2 (5 bases). The germline V and J ends were trimmed by 4 bases and 6 bases, with 16 bases remaining between them. Germline CDR1 reads SEHNR; CDR2 reads FQNEAQ (reference sequence). The CDR3 length is 14 residues. In nucleotides, the CDR3 is TGTGCCAGCAGCTCCGGGGAACCTCCCCCCGAGCAGTACTTC. Translated: CASSSGEPPPEQYF.

This clonotype was picked up many times. The chain links TRBV12-3 or TRBV12-4 to TRBJ2-7, with a weak D call TRBD1 (6 bases). V was pared by 5 bases and J by 0 bases, with 11 bases between. CDR3 length: 14 amino acids. The chain's CDR3 is CASSPEDSSYEQYF. The DNA of the CDR3 is TGTGCCAGCAGTCCCGAGGACAGCTCCTACGAGCAGTACTTC.

This clonotype was detected ten times or more. The chain links TRBV19 to TRBJ1-2; 9 bases align to TRBD1. J gave up 6 bases and V 6 bases, and 5 bases lay outside the gene matches. This CDR3 comprises 13 residues. The germline CDR1 and CDR2 sequences are LNHDA and SQIVND (reference sequence). Here the CDR3 reads CASRKGQGNGYTF. As DNA, the CDR3 is TGTGCCAGTAGAAAGGGACAGGGAAATGGCTACACCTTC.

In this sample, this clonotype turned up many times. The genes are TRBV7-3 and TRBJ2-7; D remains ambiguous. The CDR3 length is 13 residues. The V gene lost 5 bases and the J gene lost 7 bases, with 15 bases spanning the gap. The germline CDR1 and CDR2 sequences are SGHTA and FQGTGA. The CDR3 DNA follows: TGTGCCAGCAGCCCCGACTTGGCTGGGGAGCAGTACTTC. Residues: CASSPDLAGEQYF.

Concerning this clonotype itself: A clone one base away is much larger, so this may be a read error. This sequence joins TRBV9 and TRBJ2-3, with 9 bases lining up with TRBD1. CDR1 and CDR2 from the germline V gene are SGDLS and YYNGEE. The CDR3 totals 17 residues. Trimming at V came to 2 bases and at J to 8 bases, leaving 15 bases not matched to a gene. CDR3 protein: CASSVKTGTGIGATQYF. CDR3 DNA: TGTGCCAGCAGCGTTAAAACCGGGACAGGGATCGGAGCTACGCAGTATTTT. Combining the CDR3 with reference TRBV9 and TRBJ2-3 gives the whole variable domain DSGVTQTPKHLITATGQRVTLRCSPRSGDLSVYWYQQSLDQGLQFLIQYYNGEERAKGNILERFSAQQFPDLHSELNLSSLELGDSALYFCASSVKTGTGIGATQYFGPGTRLTVL.

This clonotype was counted ten times or more. V gene TRBV4-2 combines with J gene TRBJ2-7, with no clear D. V lost 1 base, J lost 1 base, and 11 bases lay in between. From germline, CDR1 is LGHNA and CDR2 YNFKEQ. The CDR3 has 15 residues. The CDR3 region is CASSQVMGRSYEQYF. In DNA, the CDR3 is TGTGCCAGCAGCCAAGTAATGGGAAGGTCCTACGAGCAGTACTTC.

In regard to this clonotype: One base away lies a much larger clone, so this may be a sequencing read error. This chain joins TRBV11-1 and TRBJ2-7; D is unclear. Germline V gene sequence: CDR1 SGHAT, CDR2 FQDESV (reference sequence). Trimming removed 3 bases from V and 6 bases from J, with 15 bases in between. The CDR3 runs 14 residues. The CDR3 DNA is TGTGCCAGCAGCTTGAGAGGAAGGGCCTTCGAGCAGTACTTC. Translating gives CASSLRGRAFEQYF.

For this clonotype: One end of the junction varies from germline; a read error may be responsible. This chain joins TRBV20-1 and TRBJ2-7; no firm D call. The CDR3 covers 13 residues. Per germline, CDR1 DFQATT and CDR2 SNEGSKA (reference sequence). The CDR3 nucleotides are TGCAGTGCTAGAACGGCGAACTCCTACGCGCAGTACTTC. Translation gives CSARTANSYAQYF.